Described below is a single TCR beta chain sequence and its context. The antigen remains undetermined. The data were obtained in a study of CXCR3-negative and CXCR3-positive naive CD8 T cells. Study-level points and caveats: For CXCR3-positive naive cells, TRB CDR3s were more hydrophobic than those of CXCR3-negative naive cells.

The authors made the TRB cDNA libraries by 5' RACE using UMI labels. TCRdb reprocessed the 5' RACE reads, with one entry per CDR3 protein and no DNA. The sample has 120,000 to 150,000 distinct CDR3 sequences; the top ten hold under 0.35%. CDR3 size: 13 residues. Per germline, CDR1 SQVTM and CDR2 ANQGSEA. The chain uses TRBV29-1 and TRBJ2-1. Sequenced sample: naive CXCR3+ CD8+ T cells from blood. This sample's subset: CD45RO-CCR7+CD27+CD95- naive CD8+ T cells expressing CXCR3 (TNR3+). The clonotype originates from a human donor in good health. Some clones in this sample may be carry-over from other donors' samples. CDR3 protein: CSVEEGSYNEQFF.